This TCR beta chain was sequenced during a study of blood T cell repertoires in COVID-19 (dated by TCRdb to the early 2020s). In terms of the full investigation: The collaborator samples originated in the United States, Italy and Spain and spanned the acute and convalescent phases of COVID-19. The sample metadata nearly always contained a de-identified subject ID, COVID-19 status, age in years and sex. Where available, HLA class I and class II types were taken from metadata supplied by the sample provider and were not determined by assay-based typing. The prospective study material was composed of cDNA or gDNA derived from T cells, B-cell-depleted T cells, or PBMCs. Deeply sampled blood TCRbeta repertoires from subjects exposed to, actively infected with, or recovered from COVID-19 were included in the dataset. Samples came from the ongoing ImmuneRACE study (first 160 participants) plus 1,254 subjects from 6 global collaborators. The repertoires were released in a freely available public database meant as a resource for research on the immune response to SARS-CoV-2.

The immunoSEQ Assay, a bias-controlled multiplex PCR, was used to amplify TCRbeta CDR3 regions from genomic DNA. The original methods were these. The number of nucleated cells in each sample was estimated by amplification of reference gene primers within the assay. Sequence reads were collapsed and filtered to measure the absolute abundance of every unique TCRbeta CDR3 rearrangement. For each sample, productive Simpson clonality was calculated as the square root of Simpson's diversity index over productive rearrangements. The source is immuneACCESS, and TCRdb retained only in-frame sequences with V and J called. Part of the clones is not carried over; for the studies checked, unresolved V genes explain less than half of this, and the remainder is unexplained. V and J calls and clone size are given by that table; D and trimming were obtained from the DNA. Present in this sample are roughly 130,000 clones, around 83% of which were seen just once. The top ten clones comprise around 3% of the sample.

Broad study findings and their caveats: The amount of clinical and demographic metadata varied by source and participant and was provided uncurated.

The collaborating institutions used their own protocols to collect whole blood in K2EDTA tubes. Collaborator samples were shipped for TCRbeta analysis as frozen whole blood, isolated PBMCs, or DNA extracted from either sample type. This clone was seen only once. Its specific antigen is unknown. Base quality data are lacking; no much larger clone is found one base away. In the germline V gene (reference sequence), CDR1 corresponds to MNHEY and CDR2 to SMNVEV. The junction carries 10 bases between V and J, which are trimmed by 7 bases and 0 bases respectively. From the cysteine up to the phenylalanine, the CDR3 has a length of 14 residues. This entry keeps only the CDR3 DNA: 42 bases, framed from base 1.

This sequence originates from a woman over 75 with acute or convalescent COVID-19. Sample: peripheral blood. Rearrangement joined TRBV27 to TRBJ2-1; the D gene identity is not certain. The bases read TGTGCCAGCACTTCAACCGGCTCCTACAATGAGCAGTTCTTC. Translated, it reads CASTSTGSYNEQFF.